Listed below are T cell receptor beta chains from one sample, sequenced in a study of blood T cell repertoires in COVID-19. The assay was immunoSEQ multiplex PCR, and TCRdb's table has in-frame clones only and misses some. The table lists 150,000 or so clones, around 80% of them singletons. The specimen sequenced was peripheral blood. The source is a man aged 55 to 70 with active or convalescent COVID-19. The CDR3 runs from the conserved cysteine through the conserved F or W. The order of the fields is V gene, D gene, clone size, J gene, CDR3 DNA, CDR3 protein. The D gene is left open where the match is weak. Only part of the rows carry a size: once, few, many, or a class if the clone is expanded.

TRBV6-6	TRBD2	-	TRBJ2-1	TGTGCCAGCAGGACGAGACTAGCGGGGGGCGTAAATGAGCAGTTCTTC	CASRTRLAGGVNEQFF
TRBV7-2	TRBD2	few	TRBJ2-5	TGTGCCAGCAGCTCCCAGGGTAGCGGGAGGGGGGAGACCCAGTACTTC	CASSSQGSGRGETQYF
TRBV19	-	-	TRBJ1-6	TGTGCCAGTAGTCGCACAGGGACACGGAATTCACCCCTCCACTTT	CASSRTGTRNSPLHF
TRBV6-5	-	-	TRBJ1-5	TGTGCCAGCAGGGGCAGGGTGAGCAATCAGCCCCAGCATTTT	CASRGRVSNQPQHF
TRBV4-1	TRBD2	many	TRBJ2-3	TGCGCCAGCAGCCAACCATTCTCCCCTAGCGGGAGTCTCTCAGATACGCAGTATTTT	CASSQPFSPSGSLSDTQYF
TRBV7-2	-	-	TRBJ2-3	TGTGCCAGCAGCTCCGGGACTGCGACGACAGATACGCAGTATTTT	CASSSGTATTDTQYF
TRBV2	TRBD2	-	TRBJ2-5	TGTGCCAGCAGGGACCACCCTAGCGGGAGGGAGACCCAGTACTTC	CASRDHPSGRETQYF
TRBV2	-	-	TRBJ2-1	TGTGCCAGCAAACCCCTAGTATCCTACAATGAGCAGTTCTTC	CASKPLVSYNEQFF
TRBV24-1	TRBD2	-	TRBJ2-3	TGTGCCACCAGTGATTGGGCGGGGGACACAGATACGCAGTATTTT	CATSDWAGDTDTQYF
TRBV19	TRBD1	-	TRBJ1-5	TGTGCCAGTAGCTCGACAGGGATGAGCAATCAGCCCCAGCATTTT	CASSSTGMSNQPQHF
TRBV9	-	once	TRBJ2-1	TGTGCCAGCAGCGTAGCGGGGGTAGCGGACCGATACAATGAGCAGTTCTTC	CASSVAGVADRYNEQFF
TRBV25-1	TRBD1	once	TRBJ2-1	TGTGCCAGCAGTGAGAGGACAGGGGGCGGACATGAGCAGTTCTTC	CASSERTGGGHEQFF
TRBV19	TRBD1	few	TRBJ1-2	TGTGCCAGTAGTAACCGGGACAGGGTCTATGGCTACACCTTC	CASSNRDRVYGYTF
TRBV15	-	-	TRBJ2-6	TGTGCCACCAGCACCTATCCTCAGGGGTCTGGGGCCAACGTCCTGACTTTC	CATSTYPQGSGANVLTF
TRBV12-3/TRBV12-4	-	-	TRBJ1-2	TGTGCCAGCAGCCTGACAGCGCGCTATGGCTACACCTTC	CASSLTARYGYTF
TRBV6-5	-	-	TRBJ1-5	TGTGCCAGCAGCCCCATGACAAGCTCAAATCAGCCCCAGCATTTT	CASSPMTSSNQPQHF
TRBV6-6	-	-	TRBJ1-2	TGTGCCAGCAGTCCAGACGGAGACTATGGCTACACCTTC	CASSPDGDYGYTF
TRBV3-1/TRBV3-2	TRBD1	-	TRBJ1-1	TGTGCCAGCAGCCCCAACCTACAGGGGGCGGCGGCTTTCTTT	CASSPNLQGAAAFF
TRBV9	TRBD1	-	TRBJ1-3	TGTGCCAGCAGCACGGGGACAGGGGGAAACACCATATATTTT	CASSTGTGGNTIYF
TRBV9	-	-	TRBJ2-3	TGTGCCAGCGGCCACGATACAGATACGCAGTATTTT	CASGHDTDTQYF
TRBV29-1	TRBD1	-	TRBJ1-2	TGCAGCTTTGGGACAGCCGGCTATGGCTACACCTTC	CSFGTAGYGYTF
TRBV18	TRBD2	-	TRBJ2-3	TGTGCCAGCTCCCGGACTAGCGGGAGGAGCACAGATACGCAGTATTTT	CASSRTSGRSTDTQYF
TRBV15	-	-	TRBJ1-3	TGTGCCACCAGCAGGGAGACAGATCGCTCTGGAAACACCATATATTTT	CATSRETDRSGNTIYF
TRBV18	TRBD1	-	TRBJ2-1	TGTGCCAGCTCATCTGGACAGGGGAGCTCCTACAATGAGCAGTTCTTC	CASSSGQGSSYNEQFF
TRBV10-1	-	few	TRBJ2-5	TGCGCCAGCAGTGAGTCCACTGGACTCAAGAGAGCCCAGTACTTC	CASSESTGLKRAQYF
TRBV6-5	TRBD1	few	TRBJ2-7	TGTGCCAGTGACAGGGGCTCCTACGAGCAGTACTTC	CASDRGSYEQYF
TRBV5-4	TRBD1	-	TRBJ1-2	TGTGCCAGCAGCTTAGACAGGGGAGGCTATGGCTACACCTTC	CASSLDRGGYGYTF
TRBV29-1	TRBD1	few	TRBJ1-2	TGCAGCGTTTCGACAGGGGGCGCGGGAGGCTACACCTTC	CSVSTGGAGGYTF
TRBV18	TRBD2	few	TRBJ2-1	TGTGCCAGCTCACCGACTAGCGGGAGGACCAATGAGCAGTTCTTC	CASSPTSGRTNEQFF
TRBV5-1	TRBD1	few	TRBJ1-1	TGCGCCAGCAGCACCGGGGACAGGGCGGCCACTGAAGCTTTCTTT	CASSTGDRAATEAFF
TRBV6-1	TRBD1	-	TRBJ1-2	TGTGCCAGCAGTGAGAGGACAGGCAACTCCCCCTATGGCTACACCTTC	CASSERTGNSPYGYTF
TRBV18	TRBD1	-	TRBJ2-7	TGTGCCAGCTCACCACCGCAGGGGGCTAAGTACGAGCAGTACTTC	CASSPPQGAKYEQYF